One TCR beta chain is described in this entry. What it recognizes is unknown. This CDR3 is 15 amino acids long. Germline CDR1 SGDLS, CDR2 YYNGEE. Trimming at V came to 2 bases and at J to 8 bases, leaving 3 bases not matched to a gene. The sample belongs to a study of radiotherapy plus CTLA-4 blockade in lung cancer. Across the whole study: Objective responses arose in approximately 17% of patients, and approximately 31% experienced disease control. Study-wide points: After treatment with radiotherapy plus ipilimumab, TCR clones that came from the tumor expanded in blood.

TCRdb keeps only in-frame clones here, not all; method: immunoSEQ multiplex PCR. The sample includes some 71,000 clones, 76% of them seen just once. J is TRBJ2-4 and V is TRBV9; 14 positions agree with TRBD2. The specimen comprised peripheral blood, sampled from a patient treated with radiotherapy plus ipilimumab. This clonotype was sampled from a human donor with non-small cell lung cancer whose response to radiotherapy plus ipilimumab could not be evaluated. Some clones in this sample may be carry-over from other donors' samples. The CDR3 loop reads CASSVETSGGDIQYF. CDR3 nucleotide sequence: TGTGCCAGCAGCGTCGAGACTAGCGGGGGGGACATTCAGTACTTC.